Following are 16 T cell receptor beta chains from one sample sequenced in a study of technical replicates of blood from a handful of donors. The repertoire was sequenced with immunoSEQ multiplex PCR; TCRdb's copy has only in-frame clones and lacks some. The sample consists of some 12,000 clones, roughly 94% of them appearing once. Material: PBMCs. The receptors stem from a human donor in good health.

This chain connects TRBV6-1 to TRBJ2-7, with TRBD1 identical over 10 bases. Germline CDR1 is MNHNS and CDR2 is SASEGT. This CDR3 has 14 residues. After removal of 6 bases from V and 7 bases from J, the junction contained 9 bases not matched to a gene. CDR3 amino acids: CASSVRQGAYEQYF. The CDR3 nucleotides are TGTGCCAGCAGCGTGAGACAGGGGGCATATGAGCAGTACTTC.

This clone appeared a single time. The CDR3 coding sequence is TGTGCCACCAGCAGTAGCGGGATCCTAGGCGAGCAGTTCTTC. It specifies CATSSSGILGEQFF. V is TRBV15 and J is TRBJ2-1; 8 bases agree with TRBD2. From germline, CDR1 is LNHNV and CDR2 YYDKDF (reference sequence). The CDR3 spans 14 residues. The V and J ends lost 3 bases and 10 bases, in that order; junction bases with no gene match: 8.

The chain is built from TRBV18 and TRBJ2-5; D not certain. This CDR3 has 14 residues. The V gene lost 2 bases and the J gene lost 2 bases, with 9 bases spanning the gap. CDR1 is KGHSH, CDR2 LQKENI, per germline. CDR3 loop: CASSPIYSQETQYF. Here the CDR3 DNA reads TGTGCCAGCTCACCAATCTATAGTCAAGAGACCCAGTACTTC. The full variable domain, with the rest looked up from reference TRBV18 and TRBJ2-5, is NAGVMQNPRHLVRRRGQEARLRCSPMKGHSHVYWYRQLPEEGLKFMVYLQKENIIDESGMPKERFSAEFPKEGPSILRIQQVVRGDSAAYFCASSPIYSQETQYFGPGTRLLVL.

This chain joins TRBV19 and TRBJ2-7, with a tentative D call TRBD2 (6 bases). V dropped 3 bases and J dropped 3 bases, with 21 bases sitting between them. Germline CDR1 and CDR2: LNHDA and SQIVND (reference sequence). There are 17 residues in the CDR3. The CDR3 sequence: CASSISLAAGRSYEQYF. CDR3 DNA sequence: TGTGCCAGTAGTATTTCGTTGGCGGCAGGGAGGAGCTACGAGCAGTACTTC.

The chain is built from TRBV30 and TRBJ1-4; D possibly corresponds to TRBD1 (5 bases). This CDR3 comprises 13 residues. CDR1 is GTSNPN and CDR2 is SVGIG in the germline V gene (reference sequence). Between the trimmed V and J ends, which lost 1 base and 4 bases, there was a span of 7 bases. This chain's CDR3 is CAWSGQSNEKLFF. In DNA form, the CDR3 reads TGTGCCTGGAGTGGACAGAGTAATGAAAAACTGTTTTTT.

This clone was seen once. This sequence joins TRBV7-9 and TRBJ1-2; 11 nucleotides agree with TRBD1. The CDR3 length is 17 residues. The germline V gene encodes CDR1 SEHNR and CDR2 FQNEAQ (reference sequence). After removal of 5 bases from V and 7 bases from J, the junction contained 15 bases not matched to a gene. The CDR3 DNA follows: TGTGCCAGCAGCCCCGAGTGGACAGGGGGCGAAGTGTCTGGCTACACCTTC. Residues: CASSPEWTGGEVSGYTF.

The chain links TRBV4-1 to TRBJ2-5, with TRBD2 as a possible D gene (6 bases). Germline CDR1 is MGHRA and CDR2 is YSYEKL. With 1 base removed from V and 0 bases from J, the gap between germline ends came to 12 bases. The CDR3 runs 16 residues. The CDR3 DNA reads TGCGCCAGCAGCCAAGCGGCGGGAACAGACCAAGAGACCCAGTACTTC. Amino acids: CASSQAAGTDQETQYF.

The DNA for the CDR3 is TGTGCCAGCAGCCCCACCAACCGGAGGGAGCACTCTGGGGCCAACGTCCTGACTTTC. It encodes CASSPTNRREHSGANVLTF. The gene calls are TRBV7-6 and TRBJ2-6; possible D gene TRBD2, 6 bases. The CDR3 length is 19 residues. Trimming shortened V by 5 bases and J by 0 bases, and 20 bases separated the two germline ends. Germline CDR1 reads SGHVS; CDR2 reads FNYEAQ. The full variable domain, its missing parts supplied by reference TRBV7-6 and TRBJ2-6, is GAGVSQSPRYKVTKRGQDVALRCDPISGHVSLYWYRQALGQGPEFLTYFNYEAQQDKSGLPNDRFSAERPEGSISTLTIQRTEQRDSAMYRCASSPTNRREHSGANVLTFGAGSRLTVL.

The chain employs TRBV23-1 and TRBJ2-2, with D possibly matching TRBD2 (6 bases). TRBV23-1 is given ORF status, its function remaining uncertain. The germline V and J ends were trimmed by 4 bases and 6 bases, with 12 bases remaining between them. The CDR3 runs 14 residues. The CDR3 bases are TGCGCCAGCAGTCCGGGAGTTTCATCCGGGGAGCTGTTTTTT. Its translation: CASSPGVSSGELFF.

The chain employs TRBV10-3 and TRBJ2-7; 8 bases align to TRBD1. CDR1 is ENHRY, CDR2 SYGVKD, per germline. V lost 0 bases and J lost 5; bases outside the gene matches: 6. The CDR3 is made up of 15 amino acids. CDR3 DNA: TGTGCCATCAGTGAGTCGGACAGGGAAAAAAACGAGCAGTACTTC. Translation: CAISESDREKNEQYF.

The chain couples TRBV6-1 to TRBJ1-3, with unresolved D. With 7 bases removed from V and 3 bases from J, the gap between germline ends came to 7 bases. This CDR3 spans 12 amino acids. CDR1 is MNHNS, CDR2 SASEGT, per germline. The CDR3 DNA reads TGTGCCAGCATGGGCTTTGGAAACACCATATATTTT. Amino acid sequence: CASMGFGNTIYF.

V gene TRBV28 combines with J gene TRBJ2-7, with 10 positions matching TRBD1. The J segment lost 7 bases and the V segment lost 6 bases, leaving 12 bases of the junction unmatched. This CDR3 region has 15 residues. Germline V gene lookup returns CDR1 MDHEN and CDR2 SYDVKM. CDR3 protein: CASRGDRGNLGEQYF. DNA of the CDR3: TGTGCCAGCAGGGGGGACAGGGGAAATCTGGGAGAGCAGTACTTC.

This chain uses TRBV28 with TRBJ2-7; TRBD2 agrees at 7 bases. With V trimmed by 7 bases and J by 3 bases, 9 bases remained unmatched. The V gene's germline CDR1 is MDHEN and CDR2 SYDVKM. This CDR3 contains 14 residues. This CDR3 reads CASTLMGGVYEQYF. DNA for the CDR3: TGTGCCAGCACCCTGATGGGGGGGGTCTACGAGCAGTACTTC.

V usage is TRBV29-1 and J usage is TRBJ2-1; D is possibly TRBD2 (6 bases). This CDR3 comprises 10 residues. The germline CDR1 and CDR2 sequences are SQVTM and ANQGSEA. Deletions cut 7 bases from V and 10 bases from J, with 11 bases between. The CDR3 coding sequence is TGCAGCGCGGGGGTCTTGGAGCAGTTCTTC. This translates into CSAGVLEQFF.

The chain couples TRBV5-6 to TRBJ2-5, with D uncertain. V lost 0 bases and J 5 bases, leaving 5 bases between the germline ends. CDR1 and CDR2 (germline): SGHDT, YYEEEE. This CDR3 has 12 residues. The DNA of the CDR3 is TGTGCCAGCAGCTTGGTCGCGGAGACCCAGTACTTC. It yields the protein CASSLVAETQYF.

V gene TRBV7-9 combines with J gene TRBJ2-7; D is possibly TRBD2 (7 bases). The CDR3 covers 15 residues. Trimming pared 5 bases from V and 5 bases from J, leaving 19 bases between. Germline V gene sequence: CDR1 SEHNR, CDR2 FQNEAQ (reference sequence). CDR3 nucleotide sequence: TGTGCCAGCAGCCAGGGGCGGGAGCAGCTGAACGAGCAGTACTTC. The encoded protein is CASSQGREQLNEQYF.